What follows are 14 T cell receptor beta chains derived from one specimen sequenced in a study of T cells in Graves' hyperthyroidism and ophthalmopathy. Amplification targeted TCR beta CDR3 regions from RNA transcripts. HTBI primers were employed in a first-round RT-PCR of the TCR CDR3. TCRdb redid the calling of the multiplex PCR reads with MiXCR, one entry per CDR3 protein. This table has 550,000 to 800,000 distinct CDR3 sequences, 15% to 20% appearing once. What was sequenced was blood. The origin of the receptors is a man aged 45 to 65 with Graves' hyperthyroidism.

This clonotype was counted many times. The rearrangement links TRBV27 to TRBJ2-3; 7 nucleotides agree with TRBD2. From germline, CDR1 is MNHEY and CDR2 SMNVEV (reference sequence). Trimming took 4 bases from V and 4 from J; bases not matched to a gene: 11. The CDR3 spans 16 residues. This CDR3 reads CASSSRSAGVADTQYF. The CDR3 DNA is TGTGCCAGCAGTTCCCGAAGTGCGGGAGTGGCAGATACGCAGTATTTT.

In this sample, this clonotype turned up many times. This chain joins TRBV3-1 and TRBJ2-7; no definite D call. Germline CDR1 is LGHDT and CDR2 is YNNKEL (reference sequence). There are 13 residues in the CDR3. The V and J ends lost 8 bases and 3 bases respectively, with 14 bases between them. The CDR3 DNA reads as TGTGCCAGCGGTCCAGACCTTCTCTACGAGCAGTACTTC. Residues: CASGPDLLYEQYF.

This clonotype was seen at least ten times. J is TRBJ2-1 and V is TRBV28; 10 nucleotides match TRBD2. The germline gives CDR1 MDHEN, CDR2 SYDVKM. V was pared by 6 bases and J by 8 bases, with 10 bases of the junction left unmatched. The CDR3 has 15 residues. This chain's CDR3 is CASRPTSGLAHEQFF. The CDR3 DNA sequence: TGTGCCAGCAGGCCGACTAGCGGGCTTGCTCATGAGCAGTTCTTC.

The chain uses TRBV19 and TRBJ2-1; no definite D call. The germline V gene has CDR1 LNHDA and CDR2 SQIVND (reference sequence). The CDR3 spans 15 residues. V lost 6 bases, J lost 0 bases, and 12 bases lay in between. The CDR3 spells CASSKETVSYNEQFF. The DNA for the CDR3 is TGTGCCAGTAGCAAGGAGACGGTCTCCTACAATGAGCAGTTCTTC. Filled out from reference TRBV19 and TRBJ2-1, the complete variable domain reads DGGITQSPKYLFRKEGQNVTLSCEQNLNHDAMYWYRQDPGQGLRLIYYSQIVNDFQKGDIAEGYSVSREKKESFPLTVTSAQKNPTAFYLCASSKETVSYNEQFFGPGTRLTVL.

The sample holds many counts of this clonotype. V gene TRBV18 combines with J gene TRBJ2-5; a weak D match, TRBD2 (6 bases). Germline CDR1 and CDR2: KGHSH and LQKENI. V dropped 0 bases and J dropped 5 bases, with 10 bases sitting between them. The CDR3 covers 14 residues. CDR3 amino acids: CASSPPGGVETQYF. DNA of the CDR3: TGTGCCAGCTCACCACCGGGGGGAGTGGAGACCCAGTACTTC.

This clonotype was seen a handful of times. The chain links TRBV20-1 to TRBJ2-7; tentatively, D is TRBD1 (5 bases). Trimming shortened V by 3 bases and J by 5 bases, and 20 bases separated the two germline ends. The CDR3 extends over 15 amino acids. Germline V gene data show CDR1 as DFQATT and CDR2 as SNEGSKA (reference sequence). CDR3 sequence: CSASQYARAGNEQYF. The CDR3 DNA reads as TGCAGTGCTAGCCAATATGCCAGGGCCGGTAACGAGCAGTACTTC.

This clonotype has just a few counts. V and J are TRBV6-1 and TRBJ2-7; D might be TRBD2 (6 bases). CDR1 is MNHNS and CDR2 is SASEGT in the germline V gene. The CDR3 length is 14 residues. Deletions cut 7 bases from V and 0 bases from J, with 13 bases between. CDR3 in amino acids: CASMGTFSSYEQYF. CDR3 in DNA: TGTGCCAGCATGGGGACTTTTAGCTCCTACGAGCAGTACTTC.

This clonotype was observed many times. V usage is TRBV28 and J usage is TRBJ2-7, with 9 bases lining up with TRBD2. After removal of 1 base from V and 2 bases from J, the junction contained 3 bases not matched to a gene. This CDR3 comprises 15 residues. Germline lookup yields CDR1 MDHEN and CDR2 SYDVKM. CDR3 bases: TGTGCCAGCAGTTTATTCGCTAGCGGGACCTACGAGCAGTACTTC. Residues: CASSLFASGTYEQYF.

This clonotype was recorded many times. V is TRBV28 and J is TRBJ2-7; D remains ambiguous. Germline CDR1 is MDHEN and CDR2 is SYDVKM. CDR3 length: 13 residues. The CDR3 loop is CVVQDGYSYEQYF. The CDR3 DNA follows: TGTGTCGTACAAGACGGTTACTCCTACGAGCAGTACTTC.

In this sample, this clonotype turned up many times. This chain links TRBV6-5 with TRBJ2-5; TRBD1 matches at 9 bases. Germline V gives CDR1 MNHEY, CDR2 SVGAGI. This CDR3 is 15 amino acids long. Trimming removed 2 bases from V and 5 bases from J; junction bases left unmatched: 6. CDR3 residues: CASSYGDREAETQYF. CDR3 nucleotides: TGTGCCAGCAGTTACGGGGACAGGGAGGCGGAGACCCAGTACTTC.

The chain uses TRBV24-1 and TRBJ1-5; D is possibly TRBD1 (5 bases). V lost 2 bases, J lost 5 bases, and 9 bases lay in between. The germline V gene encodes CDR1 KGHDR and CDR2 SFDVKD. This CDR3 is built from 14 residues. The CDR3 protein is CATSDWGWDQPQHF. The CDR3 DNA sequence: TGTGCCACCAGTGATTGGGGGTGGGATCAGCCCCAGCATTTT.

This clonotype was recorded at least ten times. This chain uses TRBV20-1 with TRBJ2-1; D is possibly TRBD2 (5 bases). The CDR3 extends over 16 amino acids. Germline CDR1 reads DFQATT; CDR2 reads SNEGSKA (reference sequence). The ends were cut back, 1 base at V and 0 bases at J, with 13 bases in the middle. For the CDR3, the DNA is TGCAGTGCTAGAGCGACTTCGCGGGCCTCCTACAATGAGCAGTTCTTC. It specifies CSARATSRASYNEQFF.

This clonotype was observed at least ten times. This sequence joins TRBV6-1 and TRBJ1-5; a weak D match, TRBD1 (5 bases). Germline CDR1 MNHNS, CDR2 SASEGT. Trimming pared 1 base from V and 0 bases from J, leaving 7 bases between. The length of the CDR3 is 15 residues. DNA for the CDR3: TGTGCCAGCAGTGAAGAGGGGTTTAGCAATCAGCCCCAGCATTTT. Its protein product is CASSEEGFSNQPQHF.

This chain connects TRBV7-2 to TRBJ2-2; TRBD2 is a possible D gene (6 bases). Between the trimmed V and J ends, which lost 5 bases and 2 bases, there was a span of 15 bases. There are 16 residues in the CDR3. CDR1 is SGHTA and CDR2 is FQGNSA in the germline V gene. The CDR3 region is CASSLSSSANTGELFF. The CDR3 region has the DNA TGTGCCAGCAGCCTGTCCTCTAGCGCTAACACCGGGGAGCTGTTTTTT.